The 5 T cell receptor beta chains below come from one sample, sequenced in a study of shared clonotypes between healthy human individuals. Data came from immunoSEQ multiplex PCR; TCRdb stores just in-frame clones and leaves some out. The sample shows about 2.4 million clones, 93% of them seen only once. The sample taken for sequencing was naive CD4+ T cells from PBMCs. Subset: CD45RA+ positively selected. All receptors come from a man aged 18 to 30 in good health. Some clones in this sample may be carry-over from other donors' samples.

The genes are TRBV6-4 and TRBJ2-2, with 7 bases lining up with TRBD2. Trimming removed 2 bases from V and 5 bases from J; junction bases left unmatched: 5. Germline CDR1 reads MRHNA; CDR2 reads SNTAGT. The CDR3 is 15 residues long. CDR3 nucleotide sequence: TGTGCCAGCAGTGACCAGCGGGACTTAACCGGGGAGCTGTTTTTT. Protein sequence: CASSDQRDLTGELFF.

The V gene is TRBV7-3, the J gene TRBJ2-3, with 13 bases aligning to TRBD2. Losses at the gene ends were 3 bases for V and 1 base for J; bases not matched to a gene: 7. The CDR3 covers 18 residues. CDR1 and CDR2 from the germline V gene are SGHTA and FQGTGA. The CDR3 bases are TGTGCCAGCAGCTTGAGGACTAGCGGGAGTAGGGGCACAGATACGCAGTATTTT. It translates to CASSLRTSGSRGTDTQYF.

In DNA form, the CDR3 reads TGTGCCAGTAGGTGGTCCCACAGGTCGAATAGCAATCAGCCCCAGCATTTT. Translated: CASRWSHRSNSNQPQHF. The chain combines TRBV19 with TRBJ1-5, with a tentative D call TRBD1 (5 bases). Trimming shortened V by 6 bases and J by 0 bases, and 18 bases separated the two germline ends. This CDR3 has 17 amino acids. Germline CDR1 LNHDA, CDR2 SQIVND (reference sequence).

V and J are TRBV19 and TRBJ1-5; D is unclear. V was cut by 8 bases and J by 3 bases, with 14 bases left in between. CDR1 LNHDA and CDR2 SQIVND come from the germline V gene (reference sequence). This CDR3 is 14 amino acids long. The DNA of the CDR3 is TGTGCCAGTCACCCCCGACTCGACAATCAGCCCCAGCATTTT. This codes for CASHPRLDNQPQHF.

CDR3 sequence: CASSEISDGYTF. The CDR3 nucleotides are TGTGCCAGCAGTGAGATAAGCGATGGCTACACCTTC. The chain recombines TRBV2 with TRBJ1-2, with unresolved D. V lost 3 bases and J 6 bases, leaving 8 bases between the germline ends. From germline, CDR1 is SNHLY and CDR2 FYNNEI. The CDR3 has 12 residues.